Listed below are T cell receptor beta chains from one sample, sequenced in a study of glioma-infiltrating T cells after dendritic cell vaccination. Data came from immunoSEQ multiplex PCR; TCRdb stores just in-frame clones and leaves some out. Found here are roughly 41,000 clones, roughly 79% of them singletons; the top ten hold about 8%. The sample consisted of blood, taken before dendritic cell vaccination. The source is a human donor with glioblastoma. CDR3s include the opening cysteine and the closing phenylalanine or tryptophan. D genes are given only for firm matches. Size values are once, few and many counts, or a class for expanded clones, and some rows have none.

>TRBJ2-3|-|-|TRBV4-3
TGCGCCAGCAGCCAAGTCCCCAGATCAAGCACAGATACGCAGTATTTT
CASSQVPRSSTDTQYF
>TRBJ1-6|-|-|TRBV15
TGTGCCACCAGCAGAGAGTATTTGGCCCCCCTCCACTTT
CATSREYLAPLHF
>TRBJ2-7|-|-|TRBV11-2
TGTGCCAGCAGCTTAGGCGGAGGGAACCTACGATATGTGCAGTACTTC
CASSLGGGNLRYVQYF
>TRBJ2-5|-|-|TRBV20-1
TGCAGTGCTAGTCTGCCGCGGACCCAGTACTTC
CSASLPRTQYF
>TRBJ1-1|-|-|TRBV14
TGTGCCAGCAGCCATGGGGGGGCCGCTGAAGCTTTCTTT
CASSHGGAAEAFF
>TRBJ1-2|-|-|TRBV4-1
TGCGCCAGCAGCCAAGCTCGGGGGGAAGCCCTCTATGGCTACACCTTC
CASSQARGEALYGYTF
>TRBJ2-7|TRBD1|-|TRBV30
TGTGCCTGGAGTGGGACTGGGACAGGCAACTACGGCGAGCAGTACTTC
CAWSGTGTGNYGEQYF
>TRBJ2-7|TRBD1|-|TRBV7-2
TGTGCCAGCGTTCCGGGACAGGGTCCCTACGAGCAGTACTTC
CASVPGQGPYEQYF
>TRBJ1-3|TRBD1|-|TRBV4-2
TGTGCCAGCAGCCAAGATCCCCACAGGGGCTCTGGAAACACCATATATTTT
CASSQDPHRGSGNTIYF
>TRBJ1-2|-|-|TRBV11-2
TGTGCCAGCAGCTTCACCGGGGGGGGTGACTATGGCTACACCTTC
CASSFTGGGDYGYTF
>TRBJ2-5|-|-|TRBV5-6
TGTGCCAGCAGCTTGAGAAAGGGGGGGTGGACTAAGGAACAAGAGACCCAGTACTTC
CASSLRKGGWTKEQETQYF
>TRBJ1-4|-|-|TRBV15
TGTGCCACCAGCACTTACCAACAGGCAACTAATGAAAAACTGTTTTTT
CATSTYQQATNEKLFF
>TRBJ2-1|TRBD2|few|TRBV7-2
TGTGCCAGCAGCTTAGTTGGGGGGACTAGCAGTGAGCAGTTCTTC
CASSLVGGTSSEQFF
>TRBJ2-1|TRBD1|-|TRBV11-3
TGTGCCAGCAGCCCCCCGGACAGGGAATATCCCTACAATGAGCAGTTCTTC
CASSPPDREYPYNEQFF
>TRBJ1-4|-|-|TRBV5-5
TGTGCCAGCAGCTACCCAGGGGCTCATGAAAAACTGTTTTTT
CASSYPGAHEKLFF
>TRBJ1-1|TRBD1|-|TRBV5-1
TGCGCCAGCAGCCCCCCGGGACAGGGGGCGTACACTGAAGCTTTCTTT
CASSPPGQGAYTEAFF
>TRBJ1-3|-|-|TRBV9
TGTGCCAGCAGCCGCAGCGGCTCTGGAAACACCATATATTTT
CASSRSGSGNTIYF
>TRBJ2-5|TRBD2|once|TRBV4-1
TGCGCCAGCAGCCAAGAGGGGACTAGCGGCCCTCAAGAGACCCAGTACTTC
CASSQEGTSGPQETQYF
>TRBJ2-5|-|once|TRBV12-5
TGTGCTAGTTCCTGGGGGCTAAGGGAGACCCAGTACTTC
CASSWGLRETQYF
>TRBJ1-6|-|once|TRBV19
TGTGCCAGTAGCGATCCCTTGCGGCAGGGGCATTCACCCCTCCACTTT
CASSDPLRQGHSPLHF
>TRBJ2-7|TRBD1|few|TRBV2
TGTGCCAGCAGCCTAGGACAGGGAGGAAACTACGAGCAGTACTTC
CASSLGQGGNYEQYF
>TRBJ2-5|-|-|TRBV6-6
TGTGCCAGCAGTCATCCTGCAGGGGGGATAGAGACCCAGTACTTC
CASSHPAGGIETQYF
>TRBJ2-2|TRBD1|-|TRBV7-9
TGTGCCAGCAGCCCTTCCCGGACAGGGAACACCGGGGAGCTGTTTTTT
CASSPSRTGNTGELFF
>TRBJ1-1|-|few|TRBV4-1
TGCGCCAGCAGCCAAGATGAAAAGGGGTATCACACTGAAGCTTTCTTT
CASSQDEKGYHTEAFF
>TRBJ2-1|TRBD2|-|TRBV19
TGTGCCAGTAGTGGGGGACTAGCGGGCTGGCCATACAATGAGCAGTTCTTC
CASSGGLAGWPYNEQFF